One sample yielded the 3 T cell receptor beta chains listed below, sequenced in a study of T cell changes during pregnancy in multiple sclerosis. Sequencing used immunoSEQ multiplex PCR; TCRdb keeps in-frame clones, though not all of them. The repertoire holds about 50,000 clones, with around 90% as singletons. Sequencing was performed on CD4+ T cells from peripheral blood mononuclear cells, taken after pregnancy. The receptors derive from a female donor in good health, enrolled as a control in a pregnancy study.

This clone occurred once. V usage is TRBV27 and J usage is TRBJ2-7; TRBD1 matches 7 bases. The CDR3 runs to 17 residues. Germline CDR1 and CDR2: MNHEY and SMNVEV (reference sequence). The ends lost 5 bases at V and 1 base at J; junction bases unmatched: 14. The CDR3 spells CASSLLSRQGESYEQYF. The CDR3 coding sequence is TGTGCCAGCAGTCTCCTCTCTCGACAGGGAGAATCCTACGAGCAGTACTTC.

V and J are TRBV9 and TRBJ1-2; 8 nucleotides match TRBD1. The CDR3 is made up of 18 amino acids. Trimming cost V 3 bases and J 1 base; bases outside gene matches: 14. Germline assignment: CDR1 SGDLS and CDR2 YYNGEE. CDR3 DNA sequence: TGTGCCAGCAGCGGTGCACCGGGACAGGCTCAAAATAACTATGGCTACACCTTC. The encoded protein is CASSGAPGQAQNNYGYTF.

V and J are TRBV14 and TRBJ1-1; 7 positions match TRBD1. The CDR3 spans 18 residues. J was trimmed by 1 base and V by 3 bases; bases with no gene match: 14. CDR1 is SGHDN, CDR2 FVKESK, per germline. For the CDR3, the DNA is TGTGCCAGCAGCCATAGGGGGGACAGCTTTATGGCGAACACTGAAGCTTTCTTT. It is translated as CASSHRGDSFMANTEAFF. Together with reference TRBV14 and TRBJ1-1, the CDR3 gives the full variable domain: EAGVTQFPSHSVIEKGQTVTLRCDPISGHDNLYWYRRVMGKEIKFLLHFVKESKQDESGMPNNRFLAERTGGTYSTLKVQPAELEDSGVYFCASSHRGDSFMANTEAFFGQGTRLTVV.